The next 19 T cell receptor beta chains were all read from a single sample in a study of cytomegalovirus exposure and HLA in healthy donors. Use of 60 Vbeta and 13 Jbeta primers characterized the PCR. Data came from immunoSEQ multiplex PCR; TCRdb stores just in-frame clones and leaves some out. The table records around 99,000 clones, about 80% of them present only once. The sample was PBMCs. Receptor source: a woman in her 50s in good health and CMV-seropositive.

The CDR3 is CASSYRGKQETQYF. The CDR3 coding sequence is TGTGCCAGCAGCTACCGGGGGAAACAAGAGACCCAGTACTTC. The V call is TRBV11-1, the J call TRBJ2-5, with D possibly being TRBD2 (6 bases). V lost 4 bases and J 2 bases, leaving 11 bases between the germline ends. Germline V gene sequence: CDR1 SGHAT, CDR2 FQDESV (reference sequence). This CDR3 contains 14 residues.

The chain joins TRBV12-5 to TRBJ2-1; the D gene is possibly TRBD2 (6 bases). V was pared by 4 bases and J by 8 bases, with 21 bases between. This CDR3 is built from 16 residues. CDR1 LGHNT and CDR2 FRNRAP come from the germline V gene. The DNA of the CDR3 is TGTGCTAGTGGTTCGCCGGGGGACGTAAGAGTTCATGAGCAGTTCTTC. This sequence encodes CASGSPGDVRVHEQFF.

J is TRBJ2-5 and V is TRBV2; TRBD2 is a possible D gene (5 bases). Trimming left V 3 bases short and J 4 bases short, with 9 bases between. Germline V gives CDR1 SNHLY, CDR2 FYNNEI. The length of the CDR3 is 13 residues. Here the CDR3 DNA reads TGTGCCAGCAGTGAGAGGGTTACAGAGACCCAGTACTTC. As protein: CASSERVTETQYF. The full variable domain, rest sourced from reference TRBV2 and TRBJ2-5, is EPEVTQTPSHQVTQMGQEVILRCVPISNHLYFYWYRQILGQKVEFLVSFYNNEISEKSEIFDDQFSVERPDGSNFTLKIRSTKLEDSAMYFCASSERVTETQYFGPGTRLLVL.

This chain connects TRBV7-9 to TRBJ2-3, with D tentatively TRBD2 (6 bases). Germline CDR1 and CDR2: SEHNR and FQNEAQ (reference sequence). Between the trimmed V and J ends, which lost 5 bases and 2 bases, there was a span of 14 bases. The CDR3 runs 15 residues. The CDR3 sequence is CASSPGTSFTDTQYF. CDR3 DNA: TGTGCCAGCAGCCCGGGGACTTCATTCACAGATACGCAGTATTTT.

The chain uses TRBV5-5 and TRBJ1-2, with 8 positions matching TRBD1. CDR1 is SGHKS and CDR2 is YYEKEE in the germline V gene (reference sequence). Unmatched junction bases numbered 7, after V lost 2 bases and J lost 7 bases. This CDR3 contains 14 residues. The CDR3 loop reads CASSLQGGSGGYTF. The DNA for the CDR3 is TGTGCCAGCAGCTTACAGGGGGGCTCGGGTGGCTACACCTTC.

V and J are TRBV7-9 and TRBJ1-3; 8 bases map to TRBD1. The V segment lost 3 bases and the J segment 2 bases; nucleotides outside the gene matches: 6. This CDR3 has 16 residues. Germline assignment: CDR1 SEHNR and CDR2 FQNEAQ (reference sequence). CDR3 residues: CASSFQGAEAGNTIYF. The CDR3 coding sequence is TGTGCCAGCAGCTTTCAGGGGGCTGAAGCTGGAAACACCATATATTTT.

The chain couples TRBV7-8 to TRBJ1-1, with a weak D call TRBD1 (6 bases). This CDR3 is 17 amino acids long. The V end lost 2 bases, the J end lost 1 base, and 17 bases lay between the germline ends. CDR1 and CDR2 (germline): SGHVS, FQNEAQ. The CDR3 protein is CASSLHGGAVGNTEAFF. The CDR3 nucleotides read TGTGCCAGCAGCTTACACGGGGGGGCAGTTGGGAACACTGAAGCTTTCTTT.

The genes are TRBV2 and TRBJ2-5; the match to TRBD2 covers 7 bases. The CDR3 covers 15 residues. Germline V CDR1 and CDR2: SNHLY, FYNNEI. The V segment lost 8 bases and the J segment 2 bases; nucleotides outside the gene matches: 11. CDR3 region: CASGGTNTEQETQYF. The CDR3 nucleotides are TGTGCCAGCGGGGGGACTAACACAGAACAAGAGACCCAGTACTTC.

Only a few counts were recorded for this clone. CDR3 in DNA: TGTGCCACCAGCAGATACAGGTCCCGAGGTACAGATACGCAGTATTTT. This sequence encodes CATSRYRSRGTDTQYF. This chain joins TRBV15 and TRBJ2-3; TRBD1 might be the D (5 bases). V lost 2 bases, J lost 3 bases, and 15 bases lay in between. The V gene's germline CDR1 is LNHNV and CDR2 YYDKDF (reference sequence). The CDR3 has 16 amino acids.

The chain links TRBV4-3 to TRBJ1-1, with D unclear. This CDR3 region has 15 residues. Germline CDR1 and CDR2: LGHNA and YSLEER. The V and J ends lost 4 bases and 3 bases respectively, with 15 bases between them. CDR3 sequence reads: CASSPTPTKDTEAFF. CDR3 coding DNA: TGCGCCAGCAGCCCCACGCCGACAAAGGACACTGAAGCTTTCTTT.

V usage is TRBV7-3 and J usage is TRBJ2-3; 10 positions match TRBD1. Germline CDR1 and CDR2: SGHTA and FQGTGA. The CDR3 is 16 residues long. The junction had 8 bases not matched to a gene; V was cut back by 4 bases and J by 4 bases. The CDR3 DNA sequence: TGTGCCAGCAGCTCCACTGGACAGGGGGTCCCAGATACGCAGTATTTT. Translation gives CASSSTGQGVPDTQYF.

The chain is built from TRBV5-1 and TRBJ2-1, with a tentative D call TRBD1 (8 bases). The CDR3 has 14 residues. The V end lost 4 bases, the J end lost 5 bases, and 13 bases lay between the germline ends. Germline values: CDR1 SGHRS, CDR2 YFSETQ. As DNA, the CDR3 is TGCGCCAGCAGCGGGGGGGGACAGGACAATGAGCAGTTCTTC. It specifies CASSGGGQDNEQFF.

The chain employs TRBV18 and TRBJ2-5; TRBD2 is a possible D gene (6 bases). Trimming pared 4 bases from V and 7 bases from J, leaving 10 bases between. This CDR3 is built from 12 residues. The germline gives CDR1 KGHSH, CDR2 LQKENI. The CDR3 here is CASSHPGGTQYF. The CDR3 DNA is TGTGCCAGCTCACACCCCGGGGGGACCCAGTACTTC.

This clone was found a few times. The rearrangement uses TRBV6-5 and TRBJ2-7, with D unclear. The CDR3 is made up of 15 amino acids. Germline V gene sequence: CDR1 MNHEY, CDR2 SVGAGI. V was clipped by 4 bases and J by 2 bases, with 15 bases between them. The CDR3 is CASSSDTDSPYEQYF. The CDR3, as DNA: TGTGCCAGCAGTTCTGACACGGATTCCCCCTACGAGCAGTACTTC.

The V call is TRBV9, the J call TRBJ2-2; possible D gene TRBD2, 5 bases. This CDR3 comprises 16 residues. The V gene lost 0 bases and the J gene lost 0 bases, with 9 bases spanning the gap. CDR1 and CDR2 from the germline V gene are SGDLS and YYNGEE. In nucleotides, the CDR3 is TGTGCCAGCAGCGTAGACCCAGCGGCGAACACCGGGGAGCTGTTTTTT. Its protein is CASSVDPAANTGELFF.

The DNA for the CDR3 is TGTGCCAGCTCGATGGGAGCTCTCGCCGGGGAGCTGTTTTTT. It encodes CASSMGALAGELFF. The rearrangement joins TRBV18 to TRBJ2-2; possible D gene TRBD2, 5 bases. V was clipped by 6 bases and J by 6 bases, with 14 bases between them. The CDR3 is 14 residues long. Germline V gives CDR1 KGHSH, CDR2 LQKENI.

This clone appeared a few times. This chain joins TRBV7-9 and TRBJ2-7, with TRBD1 identical over 9 bases. The CDR3 contains 15 residues. With V trimmed by 7 bases and J by 4 bases, 11 bases remained unmatched. CDR1 is SEHNR and CDR2 is FQNEAQ in the germline V gene (reference sequence). CDR3: CASTPLQTGGYEQYF. In DNA form, the CDR3 reads TGTGCCAGCACCCCGTTACAGACAGGGGGGTACGAGCAGTACTTC.

A single count supports this clone. The junction does not match germline at one end; this may be a read error. The chain links TRBV7-9 to TRBJ2-1, with D unclear. Per the germline V gene, CDR1 is SEHNR and CDR2 is FQNEAQ (reference sequence). This CDR3 has 12 residues. The CDR3 nucleotides are TGTTCCAGCAGCTTATCCGGCAATGAGCAGTTCTTC. Translation gives CSSSLSGNEQFF.

The V call is TRBV5-1, the J call TRBJ2-4; 11 bases fit TRBD1. Germline values: CDR1 SGHRS, CDR2 YFSETQ. This CDR3 is built from 15 residues. With V trimmed by 3 bases and J by 6 bases, 5 bases remained unmatched. In DNA, the CDR3 is TGCGCCAGCAGCTCAGGACAGGGGGCGGGAAACATTCAGTACTTC. This codes for CASSSGQGAGNIQYF.